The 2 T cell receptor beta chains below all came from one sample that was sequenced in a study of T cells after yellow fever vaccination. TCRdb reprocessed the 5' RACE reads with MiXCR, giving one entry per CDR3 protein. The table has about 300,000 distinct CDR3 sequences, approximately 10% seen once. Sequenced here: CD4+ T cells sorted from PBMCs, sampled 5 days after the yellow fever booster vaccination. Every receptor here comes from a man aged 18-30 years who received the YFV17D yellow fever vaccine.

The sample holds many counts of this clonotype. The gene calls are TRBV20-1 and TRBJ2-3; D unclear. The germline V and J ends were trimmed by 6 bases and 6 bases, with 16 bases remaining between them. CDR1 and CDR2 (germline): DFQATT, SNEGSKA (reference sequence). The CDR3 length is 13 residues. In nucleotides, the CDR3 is TGCAGTGCGGGTCTCTCCCCCGCGGATACGCAGTATTTT. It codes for CSAGLSPADTQYF.

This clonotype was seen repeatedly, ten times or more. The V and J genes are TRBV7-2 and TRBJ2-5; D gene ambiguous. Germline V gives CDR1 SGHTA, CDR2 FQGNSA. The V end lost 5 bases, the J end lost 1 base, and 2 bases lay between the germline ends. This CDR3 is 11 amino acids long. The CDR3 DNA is TGTGCCAGCAGCGCCCAAGAGACCCAGTACTTC. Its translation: CASSAQETQYF.